This TCR beta chain is from a study of identical twins. Overall study results and limits: A cross-sectional statistical analysis, not follow-up of the same donors, supported the conclusions.

After template switching added a universal primer site, the resulting cDNA carried unique molecular identifiers. TCRdb ran MiXCR on the 5' RACE reads and lists one entry per CDR3 protein. The sample includes more than 200,000 distinct CDR3 sequences, more than 13% of them seen just once. Turning to this clonotype: Its specificity is unknown.

This TCR was recovered from a woman aged 18-29 years in good health. Input material: memory (CD45RO+) T cells sorted from blood.

CDR3 DNA: TGTGCCAGCAGTTTCGGCCGCGTCTATGGCTACACCTTC. Protein: CASSFGRVYGYTF. J is TRBJ1-2 and V is TRBV6-5; D not resolved. There are 13 residues in the CDR3. V lost 4 bases and J lost 4, with 10 bases in between. Germline loops: CDR1 MNHEY, CDR2 SVGAGI.